The present T cell receptor beta chain was sequenced within a study of monozygotic twins with inflammatory bowel disease. Comments on this clonotype: What it recognizes is unknown.

TCRdb re-called the 5' RACE reads, yielding one record per CDR3 amino acid sequence without DNA. The table lists some 150,000 distinct CDR3 sequences, with 0.95% to 1.5% in the top ten. Per the germline V gene, CDR1 is MDHEN and CDR2 is SYDVKM. There are 14 residues in the CDR3. Regarding the study as a whole: Fewer shared clonotypes with others were found in IBD patients than in healthy twins, especially with disease activity.

This receptor was taken from a human donor with ulcerative colitis or Crohn's disease, or a healthy co-twin of an affected twin (not recorded which). The sequencing input was blood. This chain joins TRBV28 and TRBJ2-7; TCRdb reports TRBD2, a call that lacks DNA to check it against. The CDR3: CASRWTSGYYEQYF.